This TCR beta chain was recorded in a study of T-cell reconstitution after alpha-beta-depleted transplantation in children. Unique molecular identifiers were incorporated into the prepared TCRbeta library. TCRdb redid the calling of the PCR reads with MiXCR, one entry per CDR3 protein. Of approximately 240,000 distinct CDR3 sequences in the sample, approximately 9.7% were seen once. At least ten counts were recorded for this clonotype. Trimming removed 4 bases at V and 1 base at J, with 18 bases between. CDR1 SGHRS and CDR2 YFSETQ come from the germline V gene. The CDR3 has 17 amino acids. The source material was PBMCs from the stem cell graft donor, sampled from the stem cell graft. The clonotype originates from a human donor who donated a stem cell graft to a child with SCID. The chain has TRBV5-1 and TRBJ2-1; D not resolved. In DNA, the CDR3 is TGCGCCAGCAGCCAGTATATAACGGACCAATCCTACAATGAGCAGTTCTTC. It is translated as CASSQYITDQSYNEQFF.